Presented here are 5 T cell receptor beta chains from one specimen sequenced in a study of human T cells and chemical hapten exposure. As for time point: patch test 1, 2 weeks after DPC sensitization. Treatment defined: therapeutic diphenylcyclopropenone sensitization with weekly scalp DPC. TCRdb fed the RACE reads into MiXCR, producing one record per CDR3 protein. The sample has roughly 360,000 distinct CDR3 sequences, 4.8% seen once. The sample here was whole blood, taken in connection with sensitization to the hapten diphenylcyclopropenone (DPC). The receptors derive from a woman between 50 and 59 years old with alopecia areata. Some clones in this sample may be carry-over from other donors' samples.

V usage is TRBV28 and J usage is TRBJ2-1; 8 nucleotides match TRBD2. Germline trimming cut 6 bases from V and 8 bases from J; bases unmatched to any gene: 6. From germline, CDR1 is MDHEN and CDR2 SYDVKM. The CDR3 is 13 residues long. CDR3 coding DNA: TGTGCCAGCAGCGGGAGGGCGGGTGATGAGCAGTTCTTC. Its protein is CASSGRAGDEQFF. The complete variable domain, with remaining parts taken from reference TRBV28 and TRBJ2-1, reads DVKVTQSSRYLVKRTGEKVFLECVQDMDHENMFWYRQDPGLGLRLIYFSYDVKMKEKGDIPEGYSVSREKKERFSLILESASTNQTSMYLCASSGRAGDEQFFGPGTRLTVL.

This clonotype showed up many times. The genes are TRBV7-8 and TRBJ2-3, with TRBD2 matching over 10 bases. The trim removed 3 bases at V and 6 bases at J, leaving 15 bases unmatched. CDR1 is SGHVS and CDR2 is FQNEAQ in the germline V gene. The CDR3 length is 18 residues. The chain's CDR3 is CASSFNPGLAIVADTQYF. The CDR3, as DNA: TGTGCCAGCAGCTTCAACCCGGGACTAGCGATCGTTGCGGATACGCAGTATTTT.

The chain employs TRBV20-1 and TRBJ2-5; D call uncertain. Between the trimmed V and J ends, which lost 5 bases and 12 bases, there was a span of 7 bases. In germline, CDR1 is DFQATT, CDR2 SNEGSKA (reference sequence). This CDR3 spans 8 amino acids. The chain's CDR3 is CSAALEYF. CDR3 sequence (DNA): TGCAGTGCTGCCCTCGAGTACTTC.

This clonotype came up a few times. CDR3 protein: CSVEEGFGGTEAFF. In nucleotides, the CDR3 is TGCAGCGTTGAAGAGGGGTTCGGAGGGACTGAAGCTTTCTTT. The V gene is TRBV29-1, the J gene TRBJ1-1; D is undetermined. V was pared by 0 bases and J by 5 bases, with 13 bases between. This CDR3 is built from 14 residues. CDR1 and CDR2 from the germline V gene are SQVTM and ANQGSEA.

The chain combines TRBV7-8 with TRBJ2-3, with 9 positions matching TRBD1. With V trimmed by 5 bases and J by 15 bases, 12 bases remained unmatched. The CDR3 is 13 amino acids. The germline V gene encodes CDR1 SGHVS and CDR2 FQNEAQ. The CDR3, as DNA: TGTGCCAGCAGCCCCCAGCCGGGACAGGGAAAATATTTT. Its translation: CASSPQPGQGKYF. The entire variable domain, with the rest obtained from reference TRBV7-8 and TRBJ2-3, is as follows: GAGVSQSPRYKVAKRGQDVALRCDPISGHVSLFWYQQALGQGPEFLTYFQNEAQLDKSGLPSDRFFAERPEGSVSTLKIQRTQQEDSAVYLCASSPQPGQGKYFGPGTRLTVL.